Presented here are 18 T cell receptor beta chains from one specimen sequenced in a study of blood T cells in healthy people across ages. The authors ran a second PCR of roughly 6 to 12 cycles using a sample-barcoded 5' primer and a J-beta primer mix. TCRdb re-analysed the 5' RACE reads in MiXCR, keeping a single row per CDR3 protein. The repertoire has about 1.5 million distinct CDR3 sequences, roughly two fifths of them found once; the top ten carry about 4%. Material for sequencing was blood. All receptors derive from a woman younger than 35 in good health.

On this clonotype: A read error may produce the germline difference seen at one junction end. CDR3 region: CASGTGLTDAQYF. Written as DNA, the CDR3 is TGTGCCAGCGGGACAGGACTCACAGATGCGCAGTATTTT. V usage is TRBV6-1 and J usage is TRBJ2-3; TRBD1 matches 8 bases. This CDR3 region has 13 residues. From germline, CDR1 is MNHNS and CDR2 SASEGT.

J is TRBJ2-1 and V is TRBV4-3, with D possibly matching TRBD2 (6 bases). Trimming stripped 1 base from V and 6 bases from J, with 19 bases between. This CDR3 spans 17 amino acids. Germline lookup yields CDR1 LGHNA and CDR2 YSLEER. CDR3: CASSQVGAGTPSNEQFF. CDR3 sequence (DNA): TGCGCCAGCAGCCAAGTCGGGGCGGGAACCCCGAGCAATGAGCAGTTCTTC.

This chain connects TRBV12-3 or TRBV12-4 to TRBJ2-1, with 9 bases matching TRBD2. V shed 3 bases and J 7 bases; nucleotides not matched to a gene: 10. The CDR3 is 16 residues long. CDR3 sequence: CASSLGRSSGTNEQFF. The CDR3 DNA follows: TGTGCCAGCAGTTTGGGGAGGTCTAGCGGGACGAATGAGCAGTTCTTC.

This clonotype was detected a few times. The chain joins TRBV24-1 to TRBJ2-2; 9 bases match TRBD2. The ends lost 0 bases at V and 2 bases at J; junction bases unmatched: 3. Germline CDR1 and CDR2: KGHDR and SFDVKD. CDR3 length: 17 amino acids. Here the CDR3 reads CATSDLRLADNTGELFF. The CDR3 DNA sequence: TGTGCCACCAGTGATTTGAGACTAGCGGATAACACCGGGGAGCTGTTTTTT.

This clonotype was counted only a few times. The rearrangement joins TRBV20-1 to TRBJ2-6, with a possible D match to TRBD1 (6 bases). From germline, CDR1 is DFQATT and CDR2 SNEGSKA (reference sequence). V was cut by 1 base and J by 1 base, with 17 bases left in between. The CDR3 sequence is 18 residues long. The CDR3 region is CSARATGTPLSGANVLTF. DNA of the CDR3: TGCAGTGCTAGAGCCACAGGGACCCCGTTATCTGGGGCCAACGTCCTGACTTTC.

This clonotype was seen a few times. V is TRBV7-2 and J is TRBJ2-3, with 13 bases aligning to TRBD2. The CDR3 runs to 16 residues. V was pared by 4 bases and J by 3 bases, with 4 bases of the junction left unmatched. Germline CDR1 and CDR2: SGHTA and FQGNSA. The CDR3: CASSSMGLAGTDTQYF. The CDR3 DNA reads as TGTGCCAGCAGCTCTATGGGACTAGCGGGGACAGATACGCAGTATTTT.

A remark on this clonotype: With a much larger clone just one base away, this may be a read error. The J gene is TRBJ2-5, the V gene TRBV7-2; 7 bases agree with TRBD2. The J call is doubtful: the DNA matches TRBJ2-7 better. CDR3 length equals 14 residues. Germline values: CDR1 SGHTA, CDR2 FQGNSA. The CDR3 loop reads CASSVASGLGEQYF. In nucleotides, the CDR3 is TGTGCCAGCAGCGTAGCTAGCGGTCTGGGCGAGCAGTACTTC.

This clonotype turned up a few times. V and J are TRBV5-1 and TRBJ1-1; D is uncertain. CDR3 size: 13 residues. Per germline, CDR1 SGHRS and CDR2 YFSETQ. The V end lost 0 bases, the J end lost 6 bases, and 9 bases lay between the germline ends. Here the CDR3 reads CASSLVTAAEAFF. CDR3 DNA: TGCGCCAGCAGCTTGGTCACCGCCGCTGAAGCTTTCTTT.

The gene calls are TRBV4-3 and TRBJ2-6, with D possibly being TRBD2 (6 bases). The CDR3 extends over 19 amino acids. Trimming left V 4 bases short and J 8 bases short, with 27 bases between. The germline gives CDR1 LGHNA, CDR2 YSLEER. The CDR3: CASSPRTNGGISGTNVLTF. The DNA of the CDR3 is TGCGCCAGCAGCCCAAGGACTAATGGGGGGATCTCTGGAACCAACGTCCTGACTTTC.

A few counts support this clonotype. The chain carries TRBV6-5 and TRBJ2-1; 10 bases fit TRBD1. V lost 4 bases and J lost 1; bases outside the gene matches: 16. The CDR3 length is 20 residues. Germline CDR1 and CDR2: MNHEY and SVGAGI. CDR3 region: CASSSWDRGVTHNSYNEQFF. CDR3 nucleotides: TGTGCCAGCAGTTCTTGGGACAGGGGTGTAACTCACAATTCCTACAATGAGCAGTTCTTC.

A remark on this clonotype: A clone one base away is much larger, so this may be a read error. The V call is TRBV5-1, the J call TRBJ2-1; TRBD1 matches 7 bases. The CDR3 extends over 14 amino acids. Germline V gene lookup returns CDR1 SGHRS and CDR2 YFSETQ. CDR3 bases: TGCGCCAGCAGCAGACAGGGATCCGACAATGGGCAGTTCTTC. It specifies CASSRQGSDNGQFF.

The chain has TRBV6-2 or TRBV6-3 and TRBJ2-4; TRBD2 matches 11 bases. There are 16 residues in the CDR3. Germline V gene sequence: CDR1 MNHEY, CDR2 SVGEGT. J gave up 5 bases and V 2 bases, and 5 bases lay outside the gene matches. CDR3 nucleotides: TGTGCCAGCAGTTACGCACTGGGACTAGCGGAAAACATTCAGTACTTC. Its protein is CASSYALGLAENIQYF.

This clonotype has only a few counts. The chain has TRBV13 and TRBJ1-6; D gene uncertain. The CDR3 covers 15 residues. CDR1 is PRHDT and CDR2 is FYEKMQ in the germline V gene (reference sequence). Trimming shortened V by 7 bases and J by 0 bases, and 10 bases separated the two germline ends. For the CDR3, the DNA is TGTGCCAGCAACGAACGGAGCTCCTATAATTCACCCCTCCACTTT. As protein: CASNERSSYNSPLHF. Full variable domain (outside the CDR3, taken from reference TRBV13 and TRBJ1-6): AAGVIQSPRHLIKEKRETATLKCYPIPRHDTVYWYQQGPGQDPQFLISFYEKMQSDKGSIPDRFSAQQFSDYHSELNMSSLELGDSALYFCASNERSSYNSPLHFGNGTRLTVT.

The chain uses TRBV2 and TRBJ1-2; perhaps TRBD1 as D (6 bases). The CDR3 covers 17 residues. The ends were cut back, 6 bases at V and 4 bases at J, with 24 bases in the middle. The germline V gene encodes CDR1 SNHLY and CDR2 FYNNEI. The CDR3 loop reads CASRPQGLTTRRYGYTF. Here the CDR3 DNA reads TGTGCCAGCAGACCCCAGGGGCTTACAACAAGACGCTATGGCTACACCTTC.

DNA of the CDR3: TGTGCCAGCAGCCCGTCCGGCTGGCAGCCCCAGCATTTT. It translates to CASSPSGWQPQHF. The chain uses TRBV7-2 and TRBJ1-5; no clear D. The germline CDR1 and CDR2 sequences are SGHTA and FQGNSA. The CDR3 covers 13 residues. V was trimmed by 5 bases and J by 7 bases, leaving 12 bases between them.

This clonotype was detected many times. The V call is TRBV6-2 or TRBV6-3, the J call TRBJ2-1, with 7 nucleotides matching TRBD1. Trimming removed 6 bases from V and 12 bases from J; junction bases left unmatched: 8. Germline-derived CDR1 and CDR2 are MNHEY and SVGEGT. This CDR3 has 12 amino acids. CDR3 amino acids: CASSGQAGGQFF. CDR3 DNA sequence: TGTGCCAGCAGCGGACAGGCCGGTGGGCAGTTCTTC.

This clonotype came up a few times. The chain uses TRBV5-1 and TRBJ2-3, with TRBD2 matching over 9 bases. The CDR3 covers 17 residues. After removal of 4 bases from V and 6 bases from J, the junction contained 15 bases not matched to a gene. Looked up from germline, CDR1 is SGHRS and CDR2 is YFSETQ. The CDR3: CASSVGASGDPVDTQYF. CDR3 sequence (DNA): TGCGCCAGCAGCGTGGGCGCTAGCGGGGATCCAGTGGATACGCAGTATTTT.

In regard to this clonotype: Its ends do not fully match the called genes, so a read error is possible. This chain uses TRBV12-3 or TRBV12-4 with TRBJ2-1; the match to TRBD2 covers 8 bases. The CDR3 covers 14 residues. CDR3: CASSYSGDYNKQFF. The CDR3 region has the DNA TGTGCCAGCAGTTATAGCGGGGATTACAATAAGCAGTTCTTC.